A selection of T cell receptor beta chains follows, all from one sample in a study of T cell responses to AZD1222 COVID-19 vaccine. Only in-frame clones appear in the TCRdb table, and some are missing; sequencing was by immunoSEQ multiplex PCR. The sample records about 150,000 clones, under 95% being singletons. Here the sequenced sample was peripheral blood, taken 28 days after the second AZD1222 dose. These receptors were taken from an adult who received the AZD1222 COVID-19 vaccine. Each CDR3 is given with its conserved first and last residue. The order of the fields is D gene, clone size, V gene, J gene, CDR3 protein, CDR3 DNA. A D gene is named only where the DNA matches it firmly. The listing skips clone size in some rows; elsewhere it reads once, few, many or a size class.

D gene: NA
clone size: NA
V gene: TRBV3-1/TRBV3-2
J gene: TRBJ1-2
CDR3 protein: CASSQGSASGYGYTF
CDR3 DNA: TGTGCCAGCAGCCAAGGTTCAGCCTCTGGCTATGGCTACACCTTC

D gene: NA
clone size: few
V gene: TRBV14
J gene: TRBJ1-3
CDR3 protein: CASRLNSGNTIYF
CDR3 DNA: TGTGCCAGCAGGCTGAACTCTGGAAACACCATATATTTT

D gene: TRBD2
clone size: NA
V gene: TRBV5-1
J gene: TRBJ2-1
CDR3 protein: CASSIGLAAYNEQFF
CDR3 DNA: TGCGCCAGCAGCATCGGACTAGCGGCCTACAATGAGCAGTTCTTC

D gene: NA
clone size: NA
V gene: TRBV6-5
J gene: TRBJ1-3
CDR3 protein: CASRRSQGNTIYF
CDR3 DNA: TGTGCCAGTCGAAGGAGTCAGGGAAACACCATATATTTT

D gene: TRBD1
clone size: NA
V gene: TRBV7-3
J gene: TRBJ2-2
CDR3 protein: CASSSRDRGWTGELFF
CDR3 DNA: TGTGCCAGCAGTTCCCGGGACAGGGGTTGGACCGGGGAGCTGTTTTTT

D gene: NA
clone size: NA
V gene: TRBV27
J gene: TRBJ1-1
CDR3 protein: CASSFRVGNTEAFF
CDR3 DNA: TGTGCCAGCAGTTTCCGGGTTGGGAACACTGAAGCTTTCTTT

D gene: TRBD2
clone size: NA
V gene: TRBV5-1
J gene: TRBJ2-7
CDR3 protein: CASSLEGREGEQYF
CDR3 DNA: TGCGCCAGCAGCTTGGAGGGCAGGGAGGGAGAGCAGTACTTC

D gene: NA
clone size: once
V gene: TRBV3-1/TRBV3-2
J gene: TRBJ2-5
CDR3 protein: CASSLLGPALRETQYF
CDR3 DNA: TGTGCCAGCAGCCTTCTCGGACCAGCTCTCCGAGAGACCCAGTACTTC

D gene: TRBD2
clone size: NA
V gene: TRBV7-3
J gene: TRBJ2-1
CDR3 protein: CASSATQASGGRRQFF
CDR3 DNA: TGTGCCAGCAGTGCCACTCAAGCTAGCGGGGGACGGCGGCAGTTCTTC

D gene: NA
clone size: NA
V gene: TRBV18
J gene: TRBJ1-3
CDR3 protein: CASSPVAGNTIYF
CDR3 DNA: TGTGCCAGCTCACCCGTGGCTGGAAACACCATATATTTT

D gene: TRBD2
clone size: NA
V gene: TRBV10-3
J gene: TRBJ2-4
CDR3 protein: CAISSGRGGGIQYF
CDR3 DNA: TGTGCCATCAGTAGCGGGAGAGGGGGAGGGATTCAGTACTTC

D gene: NA
clone size: NA
V gene: TRBV5-1
J gene: TRBJ1-1
CDR3 protein: CASSRSRKGSGDTEAFF
CDR3 DNA: TGCGCCAGCAGCCGCTCAAGGAAGGGGTCGGGGGACACTGAAGCTTTCTTT

D gene: NA
clone size: NA
V gene: TRBV9
J gene: TRBJ1-5
CDR3 protein: CASSEGANQPQHF
CDR3 DNA: TGTGCCTCCTCTGAGGGCGCGAATCAGCCCCAGCATTTT

D gene: NA
clone size: NA
V gene: TRBV20-1
J gene: TRBJ1-2
CDR3 protein: CSASYFVRRRVGLYGYTF
CDR3 DNA: TGCAGTGCTAGTTATTTCGTCAGACGGAGGGTTGGGCTCTATGGCTACACCTTC

D gene: NA
clone size: once
V gene: TRBV3-1/TRBV3-2
J gene: TRBJ2-7
CDR3 protein: CASRRTGGGSYEQYF
CDR3 DNA: TGTGCCAGCAGAAGGACCGGAGGGGGCTCCTACGAGCAGTACTTC

D gene: NA
clone size: NA
V gene: TRBV25-1
J gene: TRBJ2-1
CDR3 protein: CASSEGRGQGAYNEQFF
CDR3 DNA: TGTGCCAGCAGTGAAGGTAGAGGTCAGGGAGCCTACAATGAGCAGTTCTTC

D gene: NA
clone size: NA
V gene: TRBV5-1
J gene: TRBJ2-7
CDR3 protein: CASKDPPGFEQYF
CDR3 DNA: TGCGCCAGCAAGGACCCTCCTGGATTCGAGCAGTACTTC

D gene: NA
clone size: NA
V gene: TRBV7-3
J gene: TRBJ1-1
CDR3 protein: CASSSRMNTEAFF
CDR3 DNA: TGTGCCAGCAGCTCACGTATGAACACTGAAGCTTTCTTT

D gene: NA
clone size: NA
V gene: TRBV9
J gene: TRBJ1-4
CDR3 protein: CASSVRDLGEKLFF
CDR3 DNA: TGTGCCAGCAGCGTCCGGGACTTGGGTGAAAAACTGTTTTTT

D gene: NA
clone size: NA
V gene: TRBV19
J gene: TRBJ2-4
CDR3 protein: CASSIVAEAKNIQYF
CDR3 DNA: TGTGCCAGTAGTATAGTAGCCGAAGCCAAAAACATTCAGTACTTC

D gene: NA
clone size: once
V gene: TRBV7-9
J gene: TRBJ2-7
CDR3 protein: CASSLVDYEQYF
CDR3 DNA: TGTGCCAGCAGCTTAGTGGACTACGAGCAGTACTTC

D gene: NA
clone size: NA
V gene: TRBV28
J gene: TRBJ1-1
CDR3 protein: CASTYRAERGSFF
CDR3 DNA: TGTGCCAGCACTTACAGGGCTGAGCGTGGTTCTTTCTTT

D gene: TRBD2
clone size: NA
V gene: TRBV5-6
J gene: TRBJ2-2
CDR3 protein: CASSLALAGPTGELFF
CDR3 DNA: TGTGCCAGCAGCTTAGCACTAGCGGGACCCACCGGGGAGCTGTTTTTT

D gene: NA
clone size: once
V gene: TRBV7-9
J gene: TRBJ1-1
CDR3 protein: CASSLKGAIMNTEAFF
CDR3 DNA: TGTGCCAGCAGCTTAAAAGGGGCAATTATGAACACTGAAGCTTTCTTT

D gene: TRBD2
clone size: NA
V gene: TRBV7-3
J gene: TRBJ2-1
CDR3 protein: CASSPQSSGNEQFF
CDR3 DNA: TGTGCCAGCAGCCCGCAGTCTAGCGGCAATGAGCAGTTCTTC

D gene: TRBD1
clone size: NA
V gene: TRBV27
J gene: TRBJ2-1
CDR3 protein: CASILRDRKYEQFF
CDR3 DNA: TGTGCCAGCATACTCCGGGACAGGAAATATGAGCAGTTCTTC

D gene: NA
clone size: NA
V gene: TRBV7-8
J gene: TRBJ1-2
CDR3 protein: CASSLRDGDNYGYTF
CDR3 DNA: TGTGCCAGCAGCTTACGGGACGGTGATAACTATGGCTACACCTTC

D gene: TRBD1
clone size: few
V gene: TRBV12-5
J gene: TRBJ1-1
CDR3 protein: CASGGTGLYTEAFF
CDR3 DNA: TGTGCTAGTGGTGGGACAGGGCTTTACACTGAAGCTTTCTTT

D gene: TRBD2
clone size: NA
V gene: TRBV11-1
J gene: TRBJ2-1
CDR3 protein: CASSSLLAGGYNEQFF
CDR3 DNA: TGTGCCAGCAGCTCTTTACTAGCGGGGGGTTACAATGAGCAGTTCTTC

D gene: TRBD2
clone size: NA
V gene: TRBV2
J gene: TRBJ2-7
CDR3 protein: CASEVAGLNYEQYF
CDR3 DNA: TGTGCCAGCGAAGTAGCGGGACTAAACTACGAGCAGTACTTC

D gene: NA
clone size: NA
V gene: TRBV27
J gene: TRBJ1-1
CDR3 protein: CASSLSGSNTEAFF
CDR3 DNA: TGTGCCAGCAGTTTATCAGGGTCGAACACTGAAGCTTTCTTT

D gene: TRBD1
clone size: once
V gene: TRBV11-2
J gene: TRBJ2-7
CDR3 protein: CASSLVSRTGGGEQYF
CDR3 DNA: TGTGCCAGCAGCTTAGTTTCGAGGACAGGGGGCGGCGAGCAGTACTTC

D gene: NA
clone size: NA
V gene: TRBV27
J gene: TRBJ1-1
CDR3 protein: CASSQGKNTEAFF
CDR3 DNA: TGTGCCAGCTCTCAGGGGAAGAACACTGAAGCTTTCTTT

D gene: TRBD1
clone size: once
V gene: TRBV3-1/TRBV3-2
J gene: TRBJ1-2
CDR3 protein: CASSQDRMYGYTF
CDR3 DNA: TGTGCCAGCAGCCAGGACAGGATGTATGGCTACACCTTC

D gene: NA
clone size: NA
V gene: TRBV12-5
J gene: TRBJ1-5
CDR3 protein: CASGLMGNQPQHF
CDR3 DNA: TGTGCTAGTGGTTTAATGGGCAATCAGCCCCAGCATTTT

D gene: TRBD1
clone size: NA
V gene: TRBV7-9
J gene: TRBJ1-1
CDR3 protein: CASSLGRDSEAFF
CDR3 DNA: TGTGCCAGCAGCTTAGGGAGGGACAGCGAAGCTTTCTTT

D gene: TRBD1
clone size: once
V gene: TRBV7-9
J gene: TRBJ1-2
CDR3 protein: CASSPGRGLIDTF
CDR3 DNA: TGTGCCAGCAGCCCCGGCAGGGGGCTTATTGACACCTTC

D gene: NA
clone size: NA
V gene: TRBV6-1
J gene: TRBJ1-5
CDR3 protein: CASSEGEYSNQPQHF
CDR3 DNA: TGTGCCAGCAGTGAAGGAGAGTATAGCAATCAGCCCCAGCATTTT

D gene: NA
clone size: NA
V gene: TRBV7-2
J gene: TRBJ2-1
CDR3 protein: CASTPNGLSSSYNEQFF
CDR3 DNA: TGTGCCAGCACTCCCAACGGTCTGTCAAGCTCCTACAATGAGCAGTTCTTC

D gene: NA
clone size: NA
V gene: TRBV3-1/TRBV3-2
J gene: TRBJ1-1
CDR3 protein: CASSRRGGTEAFF
CDR3 DNA: TGTGCCAGCAGCCGGAGGGGTGGCACTGAAGCTTTCTTT

D gene: NA
clone size: NA
V gene: TRBV5-1
J gene: TRBJ1-3
CDR3 protein: CASSPWANSGNTIYF
CDR3 DNA: TGCGCCAGCAGCCCGTGGGCCAACTCTGGAAACACCATATATTTT

D gene: NA
clone size: NA
V gene: TRBV2
J gene: TRBJ1-5
CDR3 protein: CASSQGVNNQPQHF
CDR3 DNA: TGTGCCAGCAGTCAAGGGGTTAACAATCAGCCCCAGCATTTT

D gene: TRBD1
clone size: NA
V gene: TRBV4-1
J gene: TRBJ1-2
CDR3 protein: CASSHQTGANYGYTF
CDR3 DNA: TGCGCCAGCAGCCACCAGACAGGGGCCAACTATGGCTACACCTTC

D gene: NA
clone size: NA
V gene: TRBV18
J gene: TRBJ2-1
CDR3 protein: CASSQQGEGYNEQFF
CDR3 DNA: TGTGCCAGCTCTCAGCAGGGAGAAGGTTACAATGAGCAGTTCTTC

D gene: NA
clone size: NA
V gene: TRBV15
J gene: TRBJ2-5
CDR3 protein: CATSSPDGQETQYF
CDR3 DNA: TGTGCCACCAGCTCACCGGACGGGCAAGAGACCCAGTACTTC

D gene: TRBD2
clone size: NA
V gene: TRBV13
J gene: TRBJ2-3
CDR3 protein: CASSLGFSGVAGNTQYF
CDR3 DNA: TGTGCCAGCAGCTTAGGTTTTAGCGGGGTGGCAGGGAATACGCAGTATTTT

D gene: NA
clone size: NA
V gene: TRBV11-3
J gene: TRBJ2-5
CDR3 protein: CASSFRGEETQYF
CDR3 DNA: TGTGCCAGCAGCTTCCGCGGTGAGGAGACCCAGTACTTC